The next 7 T cell receptor beta chains were all read from a single sample in a study of cytomegalovirus exposure and HLA in healthy donors (TCRdb year 2017). The library was made by the immunoSEQ multiplex PCR assay. For the multiplex PCR, a mixture combining 60 forward primers for TCR Vbeta segments and 13 reverse primers for TCR Jbeta segments was used. Not all clones reach the TCRdb copy of this immuneACCESS table, which keeps in-frame sequences only. Checked studies attribute under half of the gap to unresolved V genes and leave the rest unexplained. For this sample the table gives 200,000 to 250,000 clones, of which about 80% were detected only once. Less than 3.5% of the sample belongs to the ten largest clones. The sample consisted of PBMCs. The receptors stem from a woman aged 55-69 years in good health and CMV-seropositive.

The rearrangement uses TRBV7-6 and TRBJ2-2; D gene unclear. Germline CDR1 reads SGHVS; CDR2 reads FNYEAQ. The CDR3 is made up of 13 amino acids. V gave up 0 bases and J gave up 6 bases, with 5 bases separating them. The DNA of the CDR3 is TGTGCCAGCAGCTTAGCCGAGTCCGGGGAGCTGTTTTTT. Translation: CASSLAESGELFF.

The chain is built from TRBV6-1 and TRBJ2-5, with D hard to call. V was trimmed by 0 bases and J by 1 base, leaving 15 bases between them. The germline V gene has CDR1 MNHNS and CDR2 SASEGT. The CDR3 runs to 17 residues. DNA for the CDR3: TGTGCCAGCAGTGAAGCGTCAATTGCGGTGTCCCAAGAGACCCAGTACTTC. Translation: CASSEASIAVSQETQYF.

The chain uses TRBV5-1 and TRBJ2-5; perhaps TRBD1 as D (5 bases). This CDR3 is built from 13 residues. The V and J ends lost 2 bases and 5 bases respectively, with 10 bases between them. Germline V gene lookup returns CDR1 SGHRS and CDR2 YFSETQ. CDR3 sequence: CASSFRVRETQYF. DNA for the CDR3: TGCGCCAGCAGCTTCAGGGTCAGGGAGACCCAGTACTTC.

This rearrangement joins TRBV15 to TRBJ2-1; TRBD1 matches at 8 bases. The CDR3 consists of 15 residues. The germline V gene encodes CDR1 LNHNV and CDR2 YYDKDF (reference sequence). V shed 8 bases, J shed 4 bases, and the junction held 10 bases outside the gene matches. The CDR3 sequence is CATSGMDRDYNEQFF. The CDR3 region has the DNA TGTGCCACCTCGGGGATGGACAGGGATTACAATGAGCAGTTCTTC.

This chain uses TRBV2 with TRBJ2-7, with 12 positions matching TRBD1. The junction had 4 bases not matched to a gene; V was cut back by 6 bases and J by 4 bases. Per the germline V gene, CDR1 is SNHLY and CDR2 is FYNNEI. CDR3 length: 14 residues. Here the CDR3 DNA reads TGTGCCAGCAGGCCGGGACAGGGGGCTTACGAGCAGTACTTC. This gives the protein CASRPGQGAYEQYF.

The chain employs TRBV19 and TRBJ2-1; 11 bases agree with TRBD2. V was clipped by 6 bases and J by 5 bases; unmatched bases: 12. Per the germline V gene, CDR1 is LNHDA and CDR2 is SQIVND (reference sequence). CDR3 size: 17 residues. The CDR3 DNA reads TGTGCCAGTAGAATGTACCAAGGGACTAGCGGAAACAATGAGCAGTTCTTC. Its protein is CASRMYQGTSGNNEQFF.

The chain uses TRBV5-1 and TRBJ2-3; D is unclear. Looked up from germline, CDR1 is SGHRS and CDR2 is YFSETQ. V was clipped by 1 base and J by 2 bases, with 5 bases between them. The CDR3 consists of 13 residues. CDR3 region: CASSLSVTDTQYF. CDR3 DNA sequence: TGCGCCAGCAGCTTGTCCGTCACAGATACGCAGTATTTT.